Given below is one TCR beta chain in context. Antigen: not known. This sample was included in a study of CD8+ T cells in alopecia areata. On the study more broadly: Treatment ran 6 to 18 months, with 6 months of follow-up afterward. Overall study findings and caveats: The study found TCR sharing across patients less clear than in mice, possibly for HLA reasons.

Starting from PBMCs, sorting isolated CD4+ and CD8+ T cells. This CDR3 spans 13 amino acids. Germline loops: CDR1 SGHDT, CDR2 YYEEEE. Trimming stripped 5 bases from V and 3 bases from J, with 11 bases between. RNA extraction and reverse transcription yielded cDNA as sequencing template. Generated by immunoSEQ multiplex PCR, the TCRdb table keeps only in-frame clones and is missing some. Seen here are 150,000 to 200,000 clones, less than 75% observed once, and the top ten hold about an eighth. The source material was CD8+ T cells sorted from blood, sampled at week 0. This TCR derives from a human donor with alopecia areata. The chain has TRBV5-6 and TRBJ1-2; no clear D. DNA for the CDR3: TGTGCCAGCAGAAGCAGAGCCTACTATGGCTACACCTTC. It is translated as CASRSRAYYGYTF. Together with reference TRBV5-6 and TRBJ1-2, the CDR3 gives the full variable domain: DAGVTQSPTHLIKTRGQQVTLRCSPKSGHDTVSWYQQALGQGPQFIFQYYEEEERQRGNFPDRFSGHQFPNYSSELNVNALLLGDSALYLCASRSRAYYGYTFGSGTRLTVV.